The 27 T cell receptor beta chains listed next were all sequenced from one sample in a study of control samples from healthy donors and cancer patients. Assay: immunoSEQ multiplex PCR; the TCRdb copy retains only in-frame clones and omits some. The profile shows 75,000 to 100,000 clones, about 85% of them singletons. The specimen was blood. These receptors all stem from a woman aged 45-65 years in good health.

The V and J genes are TRBV27 and TRBJ2-5; unclear D gene. Germline lookup yields CDR1 MNHEY and CDR2 SMNVEV (reference sequence). With 3 bases removed from V and 1 base from J, the gap between germline ends came to 12 bases. The CDR3 is 15 residues long. This chain's CDR3 is CASSLFWPLQETQYF. DNA of the CDR3: TGTGCCAGCAGTTTGTTCTGGCCACTCCAAGAGACCCAGTACTTC.

The rearrangement joins TRBV5-4 to TRBJ2-7; the D gene is possibly TRBD2 (5 bases). The CDR3 has 14 amino acids. Trimming stripped 3 bases from V and 3 bases from J, with 13 bases between. CDR1 and CDR2 from the germline V gene are SGHNT and YYREEE (reference sequence). CDR3 DNA sequence: TGTGCCAGCAGCTCAGCAGGACTGCACTACGAGCAGTACTTC. It codes for CASSSAGLHYEQYF. Supplemented by reference TRBV5-4 and TRBJ2-7, the full variable domain reads ETGVTQSPTHLIKTRGQQVTLRCSSQSGHNTVSWYQQALGQGPQFIFQYYREEENGRGNFPPRFSGLQFPNYSSELNVNALELDDSALYLCASSSAGLHYEQYFGPGTRLTVT.

The sample holds a few counts of this clone. The chain combines TRBV20-1 with TRBJ1-2, with a weak D call TRBD1 (5 bases). V was trimmed by 3 bases and J by 11 bases, leaving 13 bases between them. This CDR3 spans 11 amino acids. Germline CDR1 DFQATT, CDR2 SNEGSKA (reference sequence). This chain's CDR3 is CSASTVGVYTF. The CDR3 region has the DNA TGCAGTGCTAGTACTGTGGGGGTTTACACCTTC.

V gene TRBV4-2 combines with J gene TRBJ2-5; TRBD1 matches at 7 bases. In germline, CDR1 is LGHNA, CDR2 YNFKEQ. V shed 1 base, J shed 4 bases, and the junction held 15 bases outside the gene matches. This CDR3 contains 18 residues. CDR3 sequence reads: CASSQVEGADPRGETQYF. CDR3 in DNA: TGTGCCAGCAGCCAAGTAGAGGGGGCGGACCCCCGGGGAGAGACCCAGTACTTC.

In this sample, this clone turned up once. The genes are TRBV29-1 and TRBJ2-7, with TRBD1 identical over 9 bases. The CDR3 is 13 residues long. In germline, CDR1 is SQVTM, CDR2 ANQGSEA. The trim removed 3 bases at V and 4 bases at J, leaving 4 bases unmatched. The CDR3 sequence is CSVERTGDYEQYF. Written as DNA, the CDR3 is TGCAGCGTTGAGCGGACAGGGGATTACGAGCAGTACTTC.

A few counts support this clone. The chain joins TRBV7-9 to TRBJ2-5; 9 nucleotides match TRBD1. After removal of 5 bases from V and 2 bases from J, the junction contained 3 bases not matched to a gene. Per the germline V gene, CDR1 is SEHNR and CDR2 is FQNEAQ (reference sequence). The CDR3 has 14 amino acids. CDR3 region: CASSRQGGQETQYF. Here the CDR3 DNA reads TGTGCCAGCAGCCGACAGGGGGGTCAAGAGACCCAGTACTTC.

The J gene is TRBJ2-1, the V gene TRBV3-1 (or the pseudogene TRBV3-2); 9 bases align to TRBD2. Germline CDR1 reads LGHDT; CDR2 reads YNNKEL (reference sequence). V shed 0 bases, J shed 7 bases, and the junction held 10 bases outside the gene matches. The CDR3 spans 17 residues. Here the CDR3 reads CASSQEERGGATNEQFF. For the CDR3, the DNA is TGTGCCAGCAGCCAAGAGGAACGCGGGGGGGCGACGAATGAGCAGTTCTTC.

This clone was counted between two and nine times. The chain combines TRBV5-1 with TRBJ1-2, with D perhaps matching TRBD1 (5 bases). V was pared by 0 bases and J by 3 bases, with 9 bases between. Germline assignment: CDR1 SGHRS and CDR2 YFSETQ. The CDR3 has 14 residues. CDR3 sequence reads: CASSLDRGDYGYTF. In DNA form, the CDR3 reads TGCGCCAGCAGCTTGGATCGGGGGGACTATGGCTACACCTTC.

This sequence joins TRBV7-9 and TRBJ2-1; D may correspond to TRBD1 or TRBD2 (6 bases each). The V end lost 5 bases, the J end lost 6 bases, and 17 bases lay between the germline ends. The CDR3 sequence is 15 residues long. Germline values: CDR1 SEHNR, CDR2 FQNEAQ (reference sequence). The CDR3 here is CASSLGGPRGNEQFF. CDR3 bases: TGTGCCAGCAGCCTTGGGGGGCCCCGGGGCAATGAGCAGTTCTTC.

The rearrangement uses TRBV6-6 and TRBJ1-5; D perhaps matches TRBD1 (5 bases). The CDR3 totals 14 residues. V lost 4 bases to trimming and J lost 4 bases, with 11 bases between them. Germline V gene data show CDR1 as MNHNY and CDR2 as SVGAGI (reference sequence). CDR3 residues: CASSSRGGNQPQHF. The CDR3 region has the DNA TGTGCCAGCAGTTCGAGGGGAGGGAATCAGCCCCAGCATTTT.

The rearrangement links TRBV5-1 to TRBJ2-7, with TRBD2 matching 10 bases. V shed 2 bases and J 0 bases; nucleotides not matched to a gene: 11. Germline V gives CDR1 SGHRS, CDR2 YFSETQ. This CDR3 has 18 residues. The CDR3 is CASSLSTTSGISSYEQYF. CDR3 in DNA: TGCGCCAGCAGCTTATCAACAACTAGCGGGATAAGCTCCTACGAGCAGTACTTC.

CDR3 sequence (DNA): TGTGCCAGCAGTGACCGGGGGCTACCCGAAAACAATGAGCAGTTCTTC. This codes for CASSDRGLPENNEQFF. V usage is TRBV6-1 and J usage is TRBJ2-1; D might be TRBD1 or TRBD2, each matching 6 bases. Trimming cost V 3 bases and J 5 bases, with 17 bases left between them. The CDR3 length is 16 residues. CDR1 and CDR2 from the germline V gene are MNHNS and SASEGT.

The CDR3, as DNA: TGCGCCAGCAGCTTGGGCTACGAGCAGTACTTC. Translating it yields CASSLGYEQYF. The J gene is TRBJ2-7, the V gene TRBV5-1; D not certain. V lost 0 bases and J lost 3, with 1 base in between. This CDR3 comprises 11 residues. Germline loops: CDR1 SGHRS, CDR2 YFSETQ.

The chain uses TRBV4-2 and TRBJ2-3; TRBD2 aligns across 8 bases. Losses at the gene ends were 1 base for V and 1 base for J; bases not matched to a gene: 4. The CDR3 loop spans 16 amino acids. From germline, CDR1 is LGHNA and CDR2 YNFKEQ. The DNA of the CDR3 is TGTGCCAGCAGCCAAGGGTTCGGGGGGGGCACAGATACGCAGTATTTT. Protein sequence: CASSQGFGGGTDTQYF.

The rearrangement uses TRBV7-6 and TRBJ1-1, with TRBD1 matching over 7 bases. Germline assignment: CDR1 SGHVS and CDR2 FNYEAQ. The CDR3 is 15 residues long. With V trimmed by 5 bases and J by 2 bases, 8 bases remained unmatched. DNA for the CDR3: TGTGCCAGCAGCCTGAGACAGGGTCTAAACACTGAAGCTTTCTTT. It encodes CASSLRQGLNTEAFF.

The genes are TRBV2 and TRBJ1-2; tentatively, D is TRBD1 (6 bases). From germline, CDR1 is SNHLY and CDR2 FYNNEI. Trimming took 7 bases from V and 8 from J, leaving 14 bases between them. This CDR3 is 12 amino acids long. The CDR3 spells CASTTQGGGYTF. Here the CDR3 DNA reads TGTGCCAGCACTACACAGGGAGGAGGCTACACCTTC.

This chain uses TRBV7-9 with TRBJ1-2; D is possibly TRBD1 (5 bases). The CDR3 is made up of 14 amino acids. Per germline, CDR1 SEHNR and CDR2 FQNEAQ (reference sequence). V gave up 3 bases and J gave up 4 bases, with 12 bases separating them. The CDR3 loop reads CASSLAGGPYGYTF. The CDR3 DNA sequence: TGTGCCAGCAGCTTGGCCGGGGGACCCTATGGCTACACCTTC.

The J gene is TRBJ2-4, the V gene TRBV6-4; D is undetermined. There are 15 residues in the CDR3. V was pared by 2 bases and J by 0 bases, with 8 bases between. Per germline, CDR1 MRHNA and CDR2 SNTAGT. The CDR3: CASSDLDLAKNIQYF. The CDR3, as DNA: TGTGCCAGCAGTGACCTTGATCTAGCCAAAAACATTCAGTACTTC.

The chain has TRBV24-1 and TRBJ2-1; 8 nucleotides match TRBD1. J was trimmed by 9 bases and V by 9 bases; bases with no gene match: 6. Germline values: CDR1 KGHDR, CDR2 SFDVKD. This CDR3 contains 12 residues. The CDR3 sequence is CATQDRGSEQFF. For the CDR3, the DNA is TGTGCCACCCAAGACAGGGGAAGTGAGCAGTTCTTC.

This chain uses TRBV4-3 with TRBJ2-5, with D possibly being TRBD2 (6 bases). Germline CDR1 and CDR2: LGHNA and YSLEER. This CDR3 region has 14 residues. V lost 0 bases and J 6 bases, leaving 11 bases between the germline ends. CDR3: CASSQDLAMKTQYF. CDR3 nucleotide sequence: TGCGCCAGCAGCCAAGACCTAGCGATGAAGACCCAGTACTTC.

CDR3 in amino acids: CASNTDSHQPQHF. The CDR3 nucleotides are TGTGCCAGCAACACCGACAGTCATCAGCCCCAGCATTTT. This chain uses TRBV7-3 with TRBJ1-5, with D possibly being TRBD1 (5 bases). V lost 7 bases and J 5 bases, leaving 12 bases between the germline ends. CDR1 is SGHTA, CDR2 FQGTGA, per germline. CDR3 length: 13 amino acids.

The chain uses TRBV27 and TRBJ2-5; 8 nucleotides align to TRBD1. This CDR3 region has 15 residues. The ends lost 2 bases at V and 4 bases at J; junction bases unmatched: 6. Per germline, CDR1 MNHEY and CDR2 SMNVEV (reference sequence). The CDR3 reads CASSLTGQGGETQYF. CDR3 coding DNA: TGTGCCAGCAGTTTAACCGGACAGGGAGGAGAGACCCAGTACTTC.

This chain links TRBV2 with TRBJ1-2; D is undetermined. Germline V gene sequence: CDR1 SNHLY, CDR2 FYNNEI. The CDR3 length is 15 residues. V gave up 6 bases and J gave up 0 bases, with 14 bases separating them. CDR3 residues: CASSLSPRTNYGYTF. CDR3 DNA: TGTGCCAGCAGCCTCTCGCCTAGGACTAACTATGGCTACACCTTC.

The V gene is TRBV7-2, the J gene TRBJ1-5, with D unresolved. The CDR3 is 12 amino acids. Germline-derived CDR1 and CDR2 are SGHTA and FQGNSA. V shed 2 bases and J shed 5 bases, with 4 bases lying between them. Here the CDR3 DNA reads TGTGCCAGCAGCTTACCCCATCAGCCCCAGCATTTT. Protein sequence: CASSLPHQPQHF. The complete variable domain, with remaining parts taken from reference TRBV7-2 and TRBJ1-5, reads GAGVSQSPSNKVTEKGKDVELRCDPISGHTALYWYRQSLGQGLEFLIYFQGNSAPDKSGLPSDRFSAERTGGSVSTLTIQRTQQEDSAVYLCASSLPHQPQHFGDGTRLSIL.

This chain links TRBV5-6 with TRBJ1-6, with TRBD1 matching over 10 bases. This CDR3 is 16 amino acids long. V dropped 1 base and J dropped 6; count of bases not matched to a gene: 4. The germline gives CDR1 SGHDT, CDR2 YYEEEE. The chain's CDR3 is CASSLWDRGSNSPLHF. Here the CDR3 DNA reads TGTGCCAGCAGCTTGTGGGACAGGGGTAGTAATTCACCCCTCCACTTT.

The CDR3 DNA follows: TGTGCCAGCAGCTTACAAAGGGCCCCCCCCGGGGAGCAGTACTTC. Translating it yields CASSLQRAPPGEQYF. The chain carries TRBV7-3 and TRBJ2-7, with D uncertain. Germline values: CDR1 SGHTA, CDR2 FQGTGA. CDR3 length: 15 residues. With 2 bases removed from V and 7 bases from J, the gap between germline ends came to 18 bases. Based on the CDR3 plus reference TRBV7-3 and TRBJ2-7, the full variable domain is GAGVSQTPSNKVTEKGKYVELRCDPISGHTALYWYRQSLGQGPEFLIYFQGTGAADDSGLPNDRFFAVRPEGSVSTLKIQRTERGDSAVYLCASSLQRAPPGEQYFGPGTRLTVT.

The chain uses TRBV9 and TRBJ2-3, with TRBD2 identical over 8 bases. From germline, CDR1 is SGDLS and CDR2 YYNGEE. The trim removed 3 bases at V and 1 base at J, leaving 7 bases unmatched. The CDR3 has 16 residues. Here the CDR3 reads CASSGDPRGGTDTQYF. The DNA for the CDR3 is TGTGCCAGCAGCGGCGACCCGCGGGGGGGCACAGATACGCAGTATTTT. The full variable domain, with the rest looked up from reference TRBV9 and TRBJ2-3, is DSGVTQTPKHLITATGQRVTLRCSPRSGDLSVYWYQQSLDQGLQFLIQYYNGEERAKGNILERFSAQQFPDLHSELNLSSLELGDSALYFCASSGDPRGGTDTQYFGPGTRLTVL.